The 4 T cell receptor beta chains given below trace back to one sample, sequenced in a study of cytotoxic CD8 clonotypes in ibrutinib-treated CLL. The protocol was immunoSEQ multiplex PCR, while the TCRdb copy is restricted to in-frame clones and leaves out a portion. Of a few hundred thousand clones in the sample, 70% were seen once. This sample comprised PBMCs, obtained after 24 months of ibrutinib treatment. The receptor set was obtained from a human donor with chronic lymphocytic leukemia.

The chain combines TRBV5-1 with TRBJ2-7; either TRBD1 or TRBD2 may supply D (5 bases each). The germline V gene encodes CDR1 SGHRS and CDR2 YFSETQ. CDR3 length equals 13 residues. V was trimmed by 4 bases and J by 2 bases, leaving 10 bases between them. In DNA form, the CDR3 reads TGCGCCAGCAGCCCCCGGGACCCCTACGAGCAGTACTTC. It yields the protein CASSPRDPYEQYF.

The CDR3 is CASSPPGLNQPQHF. CDR3 nucleotides: TGTGCCAGCAGTCCCCCAGGGCTTAATCAGCCCCAGCATTTT. The rearrangement joins TRBV28 to TRBJ1-5; D possibly corresponds to TRBD1 (5 bases). V was cut by 5 bases and J by 4 bases, with 12 bases left in between. This CDR3 is 14 amino acids long. CDR1 and CDR2 from the germline V gene are MDHEN and SYDVKM.

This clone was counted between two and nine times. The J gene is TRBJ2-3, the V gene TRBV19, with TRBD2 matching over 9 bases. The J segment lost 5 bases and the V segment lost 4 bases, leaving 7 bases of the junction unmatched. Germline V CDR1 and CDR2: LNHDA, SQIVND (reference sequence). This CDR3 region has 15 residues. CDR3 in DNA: TGTGCCAGTAGTACTGGCGGGAGGGCCAGAGATACGCAGTATTTT. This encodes CASSTGGRARDTQYF.

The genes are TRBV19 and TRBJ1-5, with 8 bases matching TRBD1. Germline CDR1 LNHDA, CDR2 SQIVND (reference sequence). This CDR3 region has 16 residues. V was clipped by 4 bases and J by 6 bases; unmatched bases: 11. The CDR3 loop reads CASSTPPTGVIQPQHF. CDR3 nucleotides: TGTGCCAGTAGTACCCCGCCGACAGGGGTAATTCAGCCCCAGCATTTT.